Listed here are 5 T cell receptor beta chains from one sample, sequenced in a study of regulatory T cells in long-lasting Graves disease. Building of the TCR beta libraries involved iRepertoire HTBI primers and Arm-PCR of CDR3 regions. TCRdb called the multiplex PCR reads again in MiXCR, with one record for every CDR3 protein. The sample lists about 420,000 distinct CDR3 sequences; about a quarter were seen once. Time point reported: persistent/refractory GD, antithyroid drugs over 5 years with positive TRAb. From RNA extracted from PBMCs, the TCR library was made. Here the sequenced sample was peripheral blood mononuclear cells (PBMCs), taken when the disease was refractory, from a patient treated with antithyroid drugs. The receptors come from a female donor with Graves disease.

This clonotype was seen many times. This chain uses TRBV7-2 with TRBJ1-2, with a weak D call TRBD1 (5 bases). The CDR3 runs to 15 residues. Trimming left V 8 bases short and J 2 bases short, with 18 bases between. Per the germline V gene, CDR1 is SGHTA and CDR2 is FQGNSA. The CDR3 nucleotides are TGTGCCAGCTCCCCCCATGGGGCATTAAACTATGGCTACACCTTC. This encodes CASSPHGALNYGYTF.

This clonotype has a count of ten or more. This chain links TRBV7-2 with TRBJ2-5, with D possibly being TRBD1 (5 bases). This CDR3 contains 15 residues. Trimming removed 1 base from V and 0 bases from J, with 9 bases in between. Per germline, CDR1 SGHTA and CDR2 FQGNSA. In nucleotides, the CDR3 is TGTGCCAGCAGCTTAGATGGCAGGGACCAAGAGACCCAGTACTTC. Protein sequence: CASSLDGRDQETQYF.

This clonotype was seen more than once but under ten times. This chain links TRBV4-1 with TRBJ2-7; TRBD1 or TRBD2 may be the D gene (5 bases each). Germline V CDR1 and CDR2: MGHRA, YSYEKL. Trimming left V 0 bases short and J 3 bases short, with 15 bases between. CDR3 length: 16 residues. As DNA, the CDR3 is TGCGCCAGCAGCCAAGATGAGGGACCGACGATCTACGAGCAGTACTTC. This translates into CASSQDEGPTIYEQYF.

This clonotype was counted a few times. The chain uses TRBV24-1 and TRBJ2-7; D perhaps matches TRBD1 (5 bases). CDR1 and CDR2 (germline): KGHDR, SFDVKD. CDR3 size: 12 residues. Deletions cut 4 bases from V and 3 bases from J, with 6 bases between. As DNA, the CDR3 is TGTGCCACCAGTGACAGGGACTACGAGCAGTACTTC. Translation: CATSDRDYEQYF.

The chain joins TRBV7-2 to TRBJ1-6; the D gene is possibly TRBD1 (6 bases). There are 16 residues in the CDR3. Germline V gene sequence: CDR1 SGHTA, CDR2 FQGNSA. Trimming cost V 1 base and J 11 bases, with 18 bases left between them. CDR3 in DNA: TGTGCCAGCAGCTTAGTTGGTGGAGTTTCAGGGGCACCCCTCCACTTT. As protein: CASSLVGGVSGAPLHF.